The TCR beta chain described here comes from a study of spatial heterogeneity in lung cancer. For the study at large: Fewer alpha-chain than beta-chain sequences were consistently detected. Raw-read counts averaged over ten per unique TCR and UMI combination.

The time point denotes: sample taken at primary tumor resection. The input material, whole RNA from tumor, nontumor lung or frozen PBMC, was sequenced unsorted. The donors were 72 patients with non-small cell lung cancer that was early-stage and untreated. This clonotype turned up a few times. The antigen is not known. V dropped 2 bases and J dropped 6 bases, with 8 bases sitting between them. Germline V CDR1 and CDR2: SGHTA, FQGNSA. The CDR3 consists of 13 residues. TCRdb re-analysed the 5' RACE reads in MiXCR, keeping a single row per CDR3 protein. The sample lists 75,000 to 85,000 distinct CDR3 sequences, 15% to 20% occurring once. Overall study findings and caveats: Circulating ubiquitous expanded tumor TCRs were observed more frequently at resection than at follow-up.

The receptor was derived from a male donor with early-stage non-small cell lung cancer. Sequences were derived from PBMCs, sampled at surgery. The chain joins TRBV7-2 to TRBJ2-1, with D hard to call. CDR3 in DNA: TGTGCCAGCAGCTTACAAGGGCCCAATGAGCAGTTCTTC. Its protein product is CASSLQGPNEQFF.